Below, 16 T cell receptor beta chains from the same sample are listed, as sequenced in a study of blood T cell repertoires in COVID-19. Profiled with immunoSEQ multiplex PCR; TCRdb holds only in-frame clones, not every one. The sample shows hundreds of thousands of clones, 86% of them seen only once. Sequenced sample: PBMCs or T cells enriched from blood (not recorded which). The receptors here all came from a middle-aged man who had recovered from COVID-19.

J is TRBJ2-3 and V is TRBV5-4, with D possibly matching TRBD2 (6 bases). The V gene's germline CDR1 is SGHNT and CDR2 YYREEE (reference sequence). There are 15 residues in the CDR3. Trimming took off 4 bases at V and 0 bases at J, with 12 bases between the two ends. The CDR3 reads CASSPAGRSTDTQYF. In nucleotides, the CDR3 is TGTGCCAGCAGCCCCGCGGGGCGTAGCACAGATACGCAGTATTTT. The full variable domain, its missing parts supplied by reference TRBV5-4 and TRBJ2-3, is ETGVTQSPTHLIKTRGQQVTLRCSSQSGHNTVSWYQQALGQGPQFIFQYYREEENGRGNFPPRFSGLQFPNYSSELNVNALELDDSALYLCASSPAGRSTDTQYFGPGTRLTVL.

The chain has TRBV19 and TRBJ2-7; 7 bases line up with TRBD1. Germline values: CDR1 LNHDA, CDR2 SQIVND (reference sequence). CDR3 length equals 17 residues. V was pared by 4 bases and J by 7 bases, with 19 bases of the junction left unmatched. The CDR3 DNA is TGTGCCAGTAGTAAGAGCTACGAAGGGACAGACTTGTGGGAGCAGTACTTC. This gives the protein CASSKSYEGTDLWEQYF.

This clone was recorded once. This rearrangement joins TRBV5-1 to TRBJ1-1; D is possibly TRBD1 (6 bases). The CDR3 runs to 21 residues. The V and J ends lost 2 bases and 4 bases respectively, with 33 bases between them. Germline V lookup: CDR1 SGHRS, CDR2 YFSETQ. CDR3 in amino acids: CASSFLLQWSSTLQGPTEAFF. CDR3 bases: TGCGCCAGCAGCTTCCTCCTACAATGGTCCAGCACCCTACAGGGTCCCACTGAAGCTTTCTTT.

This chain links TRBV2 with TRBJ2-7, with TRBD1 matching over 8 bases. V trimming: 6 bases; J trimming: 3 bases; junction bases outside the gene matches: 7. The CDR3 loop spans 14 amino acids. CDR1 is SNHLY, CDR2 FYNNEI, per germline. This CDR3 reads CASRRGTGDYEQYF. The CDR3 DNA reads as TGTGCCAGCAGAAGAGGGACAGGTGACTACGAGCAGTACTTC.

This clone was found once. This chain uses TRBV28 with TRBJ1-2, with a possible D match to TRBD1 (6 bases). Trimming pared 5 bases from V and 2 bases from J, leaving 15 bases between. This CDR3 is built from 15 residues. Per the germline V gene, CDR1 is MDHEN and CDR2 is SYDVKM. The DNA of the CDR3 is TGTGCCAGCAGTGAACTCACCGGGACAAACTATGGCTACACCTTC. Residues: CASSELTGTNYGYTF.

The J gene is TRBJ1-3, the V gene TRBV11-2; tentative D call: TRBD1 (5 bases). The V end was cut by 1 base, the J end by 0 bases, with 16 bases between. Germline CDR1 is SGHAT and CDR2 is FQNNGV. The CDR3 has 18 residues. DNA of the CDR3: TGTGCCAGCAGCTTAGGCCAGGACAACCCAGCCTCTGGAAACACCATATATTTT. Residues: CASSLGQDNPASGNTIYF.

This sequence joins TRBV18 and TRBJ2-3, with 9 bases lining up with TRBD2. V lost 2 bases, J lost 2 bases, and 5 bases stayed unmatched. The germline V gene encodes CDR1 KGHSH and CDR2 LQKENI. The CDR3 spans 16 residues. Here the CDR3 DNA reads TGTGCCAGCTCACCATTAGCGGGAGAGGCCACAGATACGCAGTATTTT. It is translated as CASSPLAGEATDTQYF.

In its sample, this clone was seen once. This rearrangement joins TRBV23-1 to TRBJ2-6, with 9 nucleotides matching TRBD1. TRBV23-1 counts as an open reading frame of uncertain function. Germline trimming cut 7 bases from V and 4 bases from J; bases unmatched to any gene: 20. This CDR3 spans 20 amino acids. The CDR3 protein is CASIALNWGQGTSGANVLTF. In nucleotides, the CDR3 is TGCGCCAGCATTGCCCTCAACTGGGGACAGGGTACATCCGGGGCCAACGTCCTGACTTTC.

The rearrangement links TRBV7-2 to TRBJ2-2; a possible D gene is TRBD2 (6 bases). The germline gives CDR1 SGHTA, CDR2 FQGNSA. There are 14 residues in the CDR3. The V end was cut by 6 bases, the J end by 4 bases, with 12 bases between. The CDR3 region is CASRSGLGTGELFF. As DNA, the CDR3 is TGTGCCAGCAGGTCGGGACTTGGCACCGGGGAGCTGTTTTTT.

CDR3 sequence (DNA): TGTGCCAGCAGCTATACAGGGGCCGGCGCTGGAAACACCATATATTTT. Its translation: CASSYTGAGAGNTIYF. V and J are TRBV27 and TRBJ1-3, with 7 bases that match TRBD1. V trimming: 6 bases; J trimming: 2 bases; junction bases outside the gene matches: 10. The CDR3 covers 16 residues. CDR1 is MNHEY and CDR2 is SMNVEV in the germline V gene (reference sequence).

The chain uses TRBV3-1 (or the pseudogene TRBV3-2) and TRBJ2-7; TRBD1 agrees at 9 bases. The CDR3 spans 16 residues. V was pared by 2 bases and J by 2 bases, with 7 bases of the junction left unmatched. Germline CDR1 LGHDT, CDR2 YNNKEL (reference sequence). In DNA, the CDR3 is TGTGCCAGCAGCCAACCCGGACAGGGGTTAACCTACGAGCAGTACTTC. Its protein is CASSQPGQGLTYEQYF.

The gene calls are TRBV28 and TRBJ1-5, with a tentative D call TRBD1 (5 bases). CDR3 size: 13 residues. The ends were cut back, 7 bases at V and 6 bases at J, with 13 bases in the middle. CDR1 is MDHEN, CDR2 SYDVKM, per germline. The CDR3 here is CASIRGSSQPQHF. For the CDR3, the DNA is TGTGCCAGCATAAGGGGTTCAAGTCAGCCCCAGCATTTT.

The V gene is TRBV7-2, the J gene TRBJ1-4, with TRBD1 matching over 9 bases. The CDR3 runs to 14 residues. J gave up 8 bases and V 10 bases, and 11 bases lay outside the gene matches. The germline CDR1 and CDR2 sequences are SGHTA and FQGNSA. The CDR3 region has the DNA TGTGCCACACGAACAGGGGGCGCATCCGAAAAACTGTTTTTT. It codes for CATRTGGASEKLFF.

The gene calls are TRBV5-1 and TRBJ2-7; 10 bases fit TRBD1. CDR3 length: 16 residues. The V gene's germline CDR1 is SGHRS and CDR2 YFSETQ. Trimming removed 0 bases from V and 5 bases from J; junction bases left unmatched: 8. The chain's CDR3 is CASSLDYPGQGNEQYF. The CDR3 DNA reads TGCGCCAGCAGCTTGGATTATCCGGGACAGGGGAACGAGCAGTACTTC.

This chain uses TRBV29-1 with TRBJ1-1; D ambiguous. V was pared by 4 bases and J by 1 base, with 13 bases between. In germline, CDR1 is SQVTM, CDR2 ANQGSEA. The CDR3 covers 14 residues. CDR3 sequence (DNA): TGCAGCGTTGTCCCATTCTATCCGAACACTGAAGCTTTCTTT. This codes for CSVVPFYPNTEAFF. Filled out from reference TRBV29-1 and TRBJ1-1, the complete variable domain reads SAVISQKPSRDICQRGTSLTIQCQVDSQVTMMFWYRQQPGQSLTLIATANQGSEATYESGFVIDKFPISRPNLTFSTLTVSNMSPEDSSIYLCSVVPFYPNTEAFFGQGTRLTVV.

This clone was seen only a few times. The CDR3 region has the DNA TGTGCCAGTAGGGCCAGGGGAAACACCGGGGAGCTGTTTTTT. It specifies CASRARGNTGELFF. This chain connects TRBV19 to TRBJ2-2, with a weak D call TRBD1 (6 bases). Germline values: CDR1 LNHDA, CDR2 SQIVND (reference sequence). The CDR3 spans 14 residues. Trimming took off 6 bases at V and 2 bases at J, with 10 bases between the two ends.